These T cell receptor beta chains were read from a single sample in a study of Ad26.COV2.S vaccination and SARS-CoV-2 variants. The assay was immunoSEQ multiplex PCR, and TCRdb's table has in-frame clones only and misses some. The sample shows hundreds of thousands of clones, 80% to 90% of them seen only once. The specimen was peripheral blood, collected in a trial of Ad26.COV2.S vaccine versus placebo. The receptors here all came from a person between 18 and 60 years old who received the Ad26.COV2.S COVID-19 vaccine or a placebo. Each CDR3 is given with its conserved first and last residue. D genes are given only for firm matches. Clone size appears in some rows only: once, few, many, or a class for an expanded clone.

J: TRBJ1-6; D: TRBD1; V: TRBV4-3; size: -; CDR3: CASSQSPGQGQSPLHF; DNA: TGCGCCAGCAGCCAATCTCCGGGACAGGGTCAATCACCCCTCCACTTT
J: TRBJ2-7; D: -; V: TRBV12-3/TRBV12-4; size: -; CDR3: CASSRTDYEQYF; DNA: TGTGCCAGCAGCAGGACTGACTACGAGCAGTACTTC
J: TRBJ2-1; D: TRBD1; V: TRBV9; size: -; CDR3: CASSDDRESYNEQFF; DNA: TGTGCCAGCAGCGATGACAGGGAGAGCTACAATGAGCAGTTCTTC
J: TRBJ2-5; D: -; V: TRBV5-1; size: -; CDR3: CASSLGVIQETQYF; DNA: TGCGCCAGCTCCCTTGGAGTGATCCAAGAGACCCAGTACTTC
J: TRBJ1-2; D: -; V: TRBV9; size: -; CDR3: CASSENGDGYTF; DNA: TGTGCCAGCAGCGAAAACGGGGATGGCTACACCTTC
J: TRBJ1-5; D: -; V: TRBV6-5; size: -; CDR3: CATSDINNQPQHF; DNA: TGTGCCACCTCGGACATAAACAATCAGCCCCAGCATTTT
J: TRBJ2-1; D: -; V: TRBV28; size: few; CDR3: CASSLNNEQFF; DNA: TGTGCCAGCAGTCTCAACAATGAGCAGTTCTTC
J: TRBJ1-4; D: TRBD1; V: TRBV30; size: -; CDR3: CACGTATNEKLFF; DNA: TGTGCCTGCGGGACAGCAACTAATGAAAAACTGTTTTTT
J: TRBJ2-5; D: TRBD2; V: TRBV24-1; size: -; CDR3: CATSDPTSGGEETQYF; DNA: TGTGCCACCAGTGACCCGACTAGCGGGGGGGAAGAGACCCAGTACTTC
J: TRBJ2-4; D: TRBD1; V: TRBV2; size: -; CDR3: CASSPTGKEAKNIQYF; DNA: TGTGCCAGCAGCCCGACAGGGAAAGAGGCCAAAAACATTCAGTACTTC
J: TRBJ1-5; D: -; V: TRBV4-1; size: few; CDR3: CASSQATGSGNQPQHF; DNA: TGCGCCAGCAGCCAAGCCACAGGGAGTGGCAATCAGCCCCAGCATTTT
J: TRBJ2-5; D: TRBD1; V: TRBV27; size: -; CDR3: CASSPDRGETQYF; DNA: TGTGCCAGCAGTCCGGACAGGGGAGAGACCCAGTACTTC
J: TRBJ1-1; D: -; V: TRBV2; size: -; CDR3: CASSDPRDNTEAFF; DNA: TGTGCCAGCAGCGACCCCCGGGACAACACTGAAGCTTTCTTT
J: TRBJ1-1; D: -; V: TRBV5-4; size: -; CDR3: CASSLAKASKGIGEAFF; DNA: TGTGCCAGCAGCTTGGCCAAGGCCTCCAAGGGAATAGGAGAAGCTTTCTTT
J: TRBJ1-2; D: -; V: TRBV27; size: -; CDR3: CASSLSGGVWSGYTF; DNA: TGTGCCAGCAGTTTATCCGGGGGTGTCTGGAGTGGCTACACCTTC
J: TRBJ1-3; D: -; V: TRBV2; size: -; CDR3: CASSPLENGNTIYF; DNA: TGTGCCAGCTCCCCACTTGAGAATGGAAACACCATATATTTT
J: TRBJ1-4; D: -; V: TRBV19; size: -; CDR3: CASRGTTNEKLFF; DNA: TGTGCCAGTAGAGGGACAACTAATGAAAAACTGTTTTTT
J: TRBJ1-6; D: -; V: TRBV12-3/TRBV12-4; size: once; CDR3: CASKRRINSPLHF; DNA: TGTGCCAGCAAACGACGGATTAATTCACCCCTCCACTTT
J: TRBJ2-1; D: -; V: TRBV7-8; size: -; CDR3: CASSPRPSTFPNEQFF; DNA: TGTGCCAGCAGCCCACGACCCTCTACATTCCCCAATGAGCAGTTCTTC
J: TRBJ2-7; D: -; V: TRBV7-9; size: -; CDR3: CASSRTGIYEQYF; DNA: TGTGCCAGCAGCCGTACAGGGATCTACGAGCAGTACTTC
J: TRBJ1-5; D: -; V: TRBV7-7; size: -; CDR3: CASSLEPGGGQPQHF; DNA: TGTGCTAGCAGCTTAGAACCGGGGGGGGGTCAGCCCCAGCATTTT
J: TRBJ1-2; D: -; V: TRBV5-1; size: -; CDR3: CASSPGTASRNYGYTF; DNA: TGCGCCAGCAGCCCCGGGACGGCCTCGCGGAACTATGGCTACACCTTC
J: TRBJ1-6; D: -; V: TRBV2; size: -; CDR3: CASSVNPVDSPLHF; DNA: TGTGCCAGCAGTGTTAATCCGGTGGATTCACCCCTCCACTTT
J: TRBJ1-1; D: -; V: TRBV3-1/TRBV3-2; size: -; CDR3: CASSQDGRETTEAFF; DNA: TGTGCCAGCAGCCAAGATGGAAGGGAAACAACTGAAGCTTTCTTT
J: TRBJ1-2; D: TRBD1; V: TRBV29-1; size: -; CDR3: CSVDPGGDGYTF; DNA: TGCAGCGTCGATCCAGGGGGCGATGGCTACACCTTC
J: TRBJ2-7; D: TRBD1; V: TRBV5-1; size: once; CDR3: CASSVLGTVNEQYF; DNA: TGCGCCAGCAGCGTCTTGGGGACAGTTAACGAGCAGTACTTC
J: TRBJ2-3; D: -; V: TRBV9; size: -; CDR3: CASSVTQYRSDTQYF; DNA: TGTGCCAGCAGCGTAACTCAGTATAGATCCGATACGCAGTATTTT
J: TRBJ2-7; D: -; V: TRBV5-1; size: -; CDR3: CASSLGAFQSSYEQYF; DNA: TGCGCCAGCAGCTTGGGAGCCTTCCAAAGCTCCTACGAGCAGTACTTC
J: TRBJ2-2; D: -; V: TRBV27; size: -; CDR3: CASSPDGHDTGELFF; DNA: TGTGCCAGCAGCCCTGATGGTCATGACACCGGGGAGCTGTTTTTT
J: TRBJ1-1; D: -; V: TRBV2; size: few; CDR3: CASSFDSPGPNTEAFF; DNA: TGTGCCAGCAGTTTTGATTCCCCGGGACCGAACACTGAAGCTTTCTTT
J: TRBJ1-6; D: -; V: TRBV4-1; size: few; CDR3: CASSQDASPLHF; DNA: TGCGCCAGCAGCCAAGATGCATCACCCCTCCACTTT
J: TRBJ1-1; D: -; V: TRBV27; size: -; CDR3: CASSLSRVNTEAFF; DNA: TGTGCCAGCAGTTTATCGAGGGTGAACACTGAAGCTTTCTTT
J: TRBJ2-1; D: TRBD1; V: TRBV19; size: -; CDR3: CASSDRVVLDEQFF; DNA: TGTGCCAGTAGTGACAGGGTTGTCTTGGATGAGCAGTTCTTC
J: TRBJ2-3; D: -; V: TRBV4-1; size: -; CDR3: CASPSGDTDTQYF; DNA: TGCGCCAGCCCTTCGGGGGACACAGATACGCAGTATTTT
J: TRBJ1-1; D: TRBD1; V: TRBV25-1; size: -; CDR3: CASIGTGQGSTEAFF; DNA: TGTGCCAGCATTGGAACGGGACAGGGGAGTACTGAAGCTTTCTTT
J: TRBJ2-6; D: -; V: TRBV29-1; size: once; CDR3: CSTIETYNSGANVLTF; DNA: TGCAGCACCATTGAGACTTATAACTCTGGGGCCAACGTCCTGACTTTC
J: TRBJ2-7; D: -; V: TRBV19; size: -; CDR3: CASSINSRGGSYEQYF; DNA: TGTGCCAGTAGTATAAATTCCAGGGGAGGTTCCTACGAGCAGTACTTC
J: TRBJ1-1; D: TRBD1; V: TRBV27; size: once; CDR3: CASSPLRTGRRNTEAFF; DNA: TGTGCCAGCAGTCCCCTACGGACAGGGCGGAGGAACACTGAAGCTTTCTTT
J: TRBJ2-3; D: -; V: TRBV4-2; size: -; CDR3: CASSQDGVGAQGTDTQYF; DNA: TGTGCCAGCAGCCAAGATGGGGTCGGGGCGCAGGGCACAGATACGCAGTATTTT
J: TRBJ1-2; D: -; V: TRBV4-1; size: few; CDR3: CASSQEGGRDYGYTF; DNA: TGCGCCAGCAGCCAAGAAGGAGGCAGGGACTATGGCTACACCTTC
J: TRBJ2-7; D: TRBD1; V: TRBV5-1; size: many; CDR3: CASSPRQGSYEQYF; DNA: TGCGCCAGCAGCCCCAGACAGGGCTCCTACGAGCAGTACTTC
J: TRBJ2-1; D: -; V: TRBV7-8; size: -; CDR3: CASSLGVGSGNEQFF; DNA: TGTGCCAGCAGCTTAGGGGTCGGATCGGGGAATGAGCAGTTCTTC
J: TRBJ1-4; D: TRBD1; V: TRBV5-1; size: -; CDR3: CASSWDRSNEKLFF; DNA: TGCGCCAGCAGCTGGGACAGAAGTAATGAAAAACTGTTTTTT
J: TRBJ2-3; D: -; V: TRBV7-9; size: -; CDR3: CASRPGLSPYTDTQYF; DNA: TGTGCCAGCAGACCCGGACTATCGCCCTACACAGATACGCAGTATTTT
J: TRBJ1-1; D: TRBD1; V: TRBV10-3; size: -; CDR3: CAIKDREGTEAFF; DNA: TGTGCCATCAAGGACAGGGAAGGTACTGAAGCTTTCTTT
J: TRBJ1-1; D: TRBD1; V: TRBV18; size: -; CDR3: CASSPPTGGSTEAFF; DNA: TGTGCCAGCTCACCGCCGACAGGGGGAAGTACTGAAGCTTTCTTT
J: TRBJ2-1; D: TRBD2; V: TRBV4-2; size: -; CDR3: CASSQEVLAGGNEQFF; DNA: TGTGCCAGCAGCCAAGAGGTACTAGCGGGGGGCAATGAGCAGTTCTTC
J: TRBJ2-2; D: -; V: TRBV7-2; size: -; CDR3: CASSLPGRTANTGELFF; DNA: TGTGCCAGCAGCTTACCAGGACGGACCGCGAACACCGGGGAGCTGTTTTTT
J: TRBJ1-2; D: TRBD1; V: TRBV7-8; size: -; CDR3: CASSLDWAGGFYGYTF; DNA: TGTGCCAGCAGCTTAGACTGGGCAGGGGGCTTCTATGGCTACACCTTC
J: TRBJ2-3; D: TRBD2; V: TRBV6-1; size: -; CDR3: CASSEAFTSGGGDTQYF; DNA: TGTGCCAGCAGTGAAGCGTTCACTAGCGGGGGGGGTGATACGCAGTATTTT
J: TRBJ2-5; D: -; V: TRBV7-2; size: -; CDR3: CASSRGPNKETQYF; DNA: TGTGCCAGCAGCAGGGGCCCTAATAAGGAGACCCAGTACTTC
J: TRBJ1-1; D: -; V: TRBV14; size: -; CDR3: CASSQGRITEAFF; DNA: TGTGCCAGCAGCCAAGGGCGCATCACTGAAGCTTTCTTT